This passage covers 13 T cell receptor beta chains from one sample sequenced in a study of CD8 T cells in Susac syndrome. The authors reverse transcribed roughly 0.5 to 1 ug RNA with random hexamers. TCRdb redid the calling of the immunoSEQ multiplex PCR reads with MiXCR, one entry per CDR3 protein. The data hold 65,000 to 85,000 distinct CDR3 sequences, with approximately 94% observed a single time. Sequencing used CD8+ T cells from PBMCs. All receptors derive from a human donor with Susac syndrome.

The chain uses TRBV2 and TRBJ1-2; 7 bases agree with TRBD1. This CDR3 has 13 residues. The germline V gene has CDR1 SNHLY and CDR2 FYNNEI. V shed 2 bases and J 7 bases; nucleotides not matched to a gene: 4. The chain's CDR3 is CASSERQGFGYTF. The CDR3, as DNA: TGTGCCAGCAGTGAAAGACAGGGCTTTGGCTACACCTTC.

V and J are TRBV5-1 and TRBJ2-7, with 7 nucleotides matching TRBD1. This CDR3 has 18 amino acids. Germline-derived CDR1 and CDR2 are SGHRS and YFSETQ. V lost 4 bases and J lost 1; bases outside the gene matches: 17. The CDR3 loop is CASSKDVSGTATSYEQYF. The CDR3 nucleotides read TGCGCCAGCAGCAAGGACGTATCCGGGACAGCCACATCCTACGAGCAGTACTTC.

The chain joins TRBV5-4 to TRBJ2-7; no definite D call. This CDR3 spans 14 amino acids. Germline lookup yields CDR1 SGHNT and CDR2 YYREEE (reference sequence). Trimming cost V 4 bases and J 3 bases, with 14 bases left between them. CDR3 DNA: TGTGCCAGCAGCCTGGACGGCTTAAGCTACGAGCAGTACTTC. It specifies CASSLDGLSYEQYF.

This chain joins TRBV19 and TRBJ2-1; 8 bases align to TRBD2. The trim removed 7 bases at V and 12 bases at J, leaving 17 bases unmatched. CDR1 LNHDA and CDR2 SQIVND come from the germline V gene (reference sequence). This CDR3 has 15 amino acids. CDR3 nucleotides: TGTGCCAGTAAAATGGGGACTAGTTCCCTCACAAGGCAGTTCTTC. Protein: CASKMGTSSLTRQFF.

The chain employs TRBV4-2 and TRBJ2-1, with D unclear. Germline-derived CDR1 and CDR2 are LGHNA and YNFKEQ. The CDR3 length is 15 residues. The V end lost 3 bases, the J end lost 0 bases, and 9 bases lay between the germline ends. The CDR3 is CASSHRVSSYNEQFF. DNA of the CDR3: TGTGCCAGCAGCCATCGGGTGAGCTCCTACAATGAGCAGTTCTTC.

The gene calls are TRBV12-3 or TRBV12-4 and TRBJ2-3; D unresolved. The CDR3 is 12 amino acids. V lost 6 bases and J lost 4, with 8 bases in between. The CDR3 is CASSPFPDTQYF. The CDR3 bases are TGTGCCAGCAGCCCATTCCCAGATACGCAGTATTTT.

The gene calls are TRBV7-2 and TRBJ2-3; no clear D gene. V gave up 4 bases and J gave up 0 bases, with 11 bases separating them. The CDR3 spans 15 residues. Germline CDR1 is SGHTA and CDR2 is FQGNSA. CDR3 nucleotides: TGTGCCAGCAGCTCCCAAGCTTTTAGCACAGATACGCAGTATTTT. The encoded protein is CASSSQAFSTDTQYF. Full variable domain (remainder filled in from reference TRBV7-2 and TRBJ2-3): GAGVSQSPSNKVTEKGKDVELRCDPISGHTALYWYRQSLGQGLEFLIYFQGNSAPDKSGLPSDRFSAERTGGSVSTLTIQRTQQEDSAVYLCASSSQAFSTDTQYFGPGTRLTVL.

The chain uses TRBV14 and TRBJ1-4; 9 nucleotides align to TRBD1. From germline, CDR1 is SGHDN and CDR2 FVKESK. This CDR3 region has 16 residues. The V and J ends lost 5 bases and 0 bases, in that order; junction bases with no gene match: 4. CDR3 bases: TGTGCCAGCAGCGCCGGGACAGGGACAACTAATGAAAAACTGTTTTTT. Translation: CASSAGTGTTNEKLFF.

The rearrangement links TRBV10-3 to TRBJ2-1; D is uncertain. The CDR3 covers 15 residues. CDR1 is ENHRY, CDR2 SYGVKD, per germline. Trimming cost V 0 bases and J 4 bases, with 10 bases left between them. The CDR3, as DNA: TGTGCCATCAGTGAGTCTTCCAGGTTTTACAATGAGCAGTTCTTC. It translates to CAISESSRFYNEQFF.

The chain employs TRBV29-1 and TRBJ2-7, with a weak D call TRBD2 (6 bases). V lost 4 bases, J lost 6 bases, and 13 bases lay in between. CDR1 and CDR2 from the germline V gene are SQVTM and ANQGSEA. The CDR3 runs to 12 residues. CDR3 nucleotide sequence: TGCAGCGTTGTATCTTGGAGGGGCGAGCAGTACTTC. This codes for CSVVSWRGEQYF.

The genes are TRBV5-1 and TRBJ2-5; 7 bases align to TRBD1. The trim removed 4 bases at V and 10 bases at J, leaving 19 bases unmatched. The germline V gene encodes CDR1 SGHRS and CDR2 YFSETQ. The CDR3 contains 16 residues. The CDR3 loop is CASSPRTGAAEAIQYF. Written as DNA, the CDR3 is TGCGCCAGCAGCCCTCGAACAGGGGCCGCTGAAGCGATCCAGTACTTC.

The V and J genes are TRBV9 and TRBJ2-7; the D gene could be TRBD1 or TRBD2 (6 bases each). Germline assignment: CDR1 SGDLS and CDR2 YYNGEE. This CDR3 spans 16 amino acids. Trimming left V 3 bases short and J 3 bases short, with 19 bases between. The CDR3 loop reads CASSANPRDTHYEQYF. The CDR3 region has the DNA TGTGCCAGCAGCGCCAATCCGCGGGACACCCACTACGAGCAGTACTTC.

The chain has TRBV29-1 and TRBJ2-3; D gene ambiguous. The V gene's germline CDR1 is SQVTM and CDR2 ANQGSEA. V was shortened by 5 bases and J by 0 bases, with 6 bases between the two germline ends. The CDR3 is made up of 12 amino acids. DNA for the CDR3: TGCAGCGTTCCAGGAAGCACAGATACGCAGTATTTT. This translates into CSVPGSTDTQYF.